This is a list of T cell receptor beta chains from one sample in a study of identical twins. Each CDR3 protein is one row after TCRdb ran MiXCR on the 5' RACE reads. The sample records 400,000 to 650,000 distinct CDR3 sequences, roughly 21% being singletons. The same sample was also used in a study of T cells expressing NK-cell markers.

Sequenced input: CD4+ T cells sorted from blood. These receptors originate from a woman between 18 and 29 years old in good health. CDR3s include the opening cysteine and the closing phenylalanine or tryptophan. The D gene is left open where the match is weak. Rows give clone size only sometimes, using once, few, many, or a class for an expanded clone.

CDR3 protein: CSGAGRQETQYF
CDR3 DNA: TGCAGTGGGGCCGGGAGACAAGAGACCCAGTACTTC
clone size: many
D gene: .
J gene: TRBJ2-5
V gene: TRBV20-1

CDR3 protein: CASSEMGSRISYGYTF
CDR3 DNA: TGTGCCAGCAGTGAAATGGGTTCCCGGATCAGCTATGGCTACACCTTC
clone size: .
D gene: .
J gene: TRBJ1-2
V gene: TRBV6-1

CDR3 protein: CSVRLAGGPTGELFF
CDR3 DNA: TGCAGCGTCAGACTAGCGGGGGGGCCCACCGGGGAGCTGTTTTTT
clone size: many
D gene: TRBD2
J gene: TRBJ2-2
V gene: TRBV29-1

CDR3 protein: CASSLVPQLAGAFNEQFF
CDR3 DNA: TGTGCCAGCAGCTTAGTCCCCCAACTAGCGGGAGCATTCAATGAGCAGTTCTTC
clone size: .
D gene: TRBD2
J gene: TRBJ2-1
V gene: TRBV11-2

CDR3 protein: CSASKDTTAFF
CDR3 DNA: TGCAGTGCCTCGAAGGACACCACGGCTTTCTTT
clone size: few
D gene: .
J gene: TRBJ1-1
V gene: TRBV20-1

CDR3 protein: CASTRTGGVSTEAFF
CDR3 DNA: TGTGCCAGCACTCGGACAGGGGGGGTGAGCACTGAAGCTTTCTTT
clone size: many
D gene: TRBD1
J gene: TRBJ1-1
V gene: TRBV7-9

CDR3 protein: CASSWPGLYSGNTIYF
CDR3 DNA: TGTGCCAGCAGTTGGCCGGGACTCTACTCTGGAAACACCATATATTTT
clone size: once
D gene: .
J gene: TRBJ1-3
V gene: TRBV6-6

CDR3 protein: CASSKGQGGGYTF
CDR3 DNA: TGTGCCAGCAGCAAAGGACAGGGTGGTGGCTACACCTTC
clone size: many
D gene: TRBD1
J gene: TRBJ1-2
V gene: TRBV27

CDR3 protein: CASSLATGWSEEQYF
CDR3 DNA: TGTGCCAGCAGCTTAGCGACGGGTTGGTCTGAAGAGCAGTACTTC
clone size: many
D gene: .
J gene: TRBJ2-7
V gene: TRBV7-2

CDR3 protein: CASSSRTSGRTDTQYF
CDR3 DNA: TGTGCCAGCAGCTCACGGACTAGCGGGAGAACAGATACGCAGTATTTT
clone size: .
D gene: TRBD2
J gene: TRBJ2-3
V gene: TRBV5-5

CDR3 protein: CASSSSGGATGELFF
CDR3 DNA: TGTGCCAGCAGTTCCAGCGGGGGAGCTACCGGGGAGCTGTTTTTT
clone size: .
D gene: TRBD2
J gene: TRBJ2-2
V gene: TRBV12-3/TRBV12-4

CDR3 protein: CASRVGQDNGYTF
CDR3 DNA: TGCGCCAGCAGGGTGGGACAGGACAATGGCTACACCTTC
clone size: few
D gene: TRBD1
J gene: TRBJ1-2
V gene: TRBV5-1

CDR3 protein: CSAIPGAATSTDTQYF
CDR3 DNA: TGCAGTGCTATTCCGGGGGCGGCGACTAGCACAGATACGCAGTATTTT
clone size: few
D gene: .
J gene: TRBJ2-3
V gene: TRBV20-1

CDR3 protein: CSAPYANTQYF
CDR3 DNA: TGCAGTGCTCCCTACGCGAATACGCAGTATTTT
clone size: .
D gene: .
J gene: TRBJ2-3
V gene: TRBV20-1

CDR3 protein: CASSESGQPTYEQYF
CDR3 DNA: TGTGCCAGCAGTGAATCCGGCCAGCCAACCTACGAGCAGTACTTC
clone size: .
D gene: .
J gene: TRBJ2-7
V gene: TRBV2

CDR3 protein: CASSSTGRRTDTQYF
CDR3 DNA: TGTGCCAGCAGCAGCACAGGGAGACGGACAGATACGCAGTATTTT
clone size: many
D gene: .
J gene: TRBJ2-3
V gene: TRBV11-2

CDR3 protein: CSASKVSSYEQYF
CDR3 DNA: TGCAGTGCTAGCAAGGTGAGCTCCTACGAGCAGTACTTC
clone size: .
D gene: .
J gene: TRBJ2-7
V gene: TRBV20-1

CDR3 protein: CASSYSGQGVDTQYF
CDR3 DNA: TGTGCCAGCAGTTACTCGGGGCAGGGGGTGGATACGCAGTATTTT
clone size: .
D gene: TRBD1
J gene: TRBJ2-3
V gene: TRBV6-5

CDR3 protein: CASSQGQRVAETQYF
CDR3 DNA: TGTGCCAGCAGCCAAGGACAGAGGGTGGCAGAGACCCAGTACTTC
clone size: .
D gene: .
J gene: TRBJ2-5
V gene: TRBV7-2

CDR3 protein: CASSLLAGYVEQFF
CDR3 DNA: TGTGCCAGCAGCCTACTAGCGGGGTACGTGGAGCAGTTCTTC
clone size: many
D gene: TRBD2
J gene: TRBJ2-1
V gene: TRBV12-3/TRBV12-4

CDR3 protein: CASSARTSGRVNEQFF
CDR3 DNA: TGTGCCAGCAGTGCCCGGACTAGCGGGAGGGTGAATGAGCAGTTCTTC
clone size: .
D gene: TRBD2
J gene: TRBJ2-1
V gene: TRBV6-4

CDR3 protein: CASSRPGEQYF
CDR3 DNA: TGCGCCAGCAGCCGGCCGGGGGAGCAGTACTTC
clone size: .
D gene: .
J gene: TRBJ2-7
V gene: TRBV5-1

CDR3 protein: CSAIAGAYEQYF
CDR3 DNA: TGCAGTGCTATAGCGGGGGCCTACGAGCAGTACTTC
clone size: .
D gene: TRBD2
J gene: TRBJ2-7
V gene: TRBV20-1

CDR3 protein: CASSFQAGAPNEQFF
CDR3 DNA: TGTGCCAGCAGTTTCCAAGCGGGGGCACCCAATGAGCAGTTCTTC
clone size: .
D gene: TRBD2
J gene: TRBJ2-1
V gene: TRBV12-3/TRBV12-4

CDR3 protein: CASRVGSGSYETQYF
CDR3 DNA: TGCGCCAGCAGAGTTGGTAGCGGGAGTTACGAGACCCAGTACTTC
clone size: .
D gene: TRBD2
J gene: TRBJ2-5
V gene: TRBV10-2

CDR3 protein: CSARDQSKPYEQYF
CDR3 DNA: TGCAGTGCTAGAGATCAAAGCAAACCCTACGAGCAGTACTTC
clone size: .
D gene: .
J gene: TRBJ2-7
V gene: TRBV20-1

CDR3 protein: CASSLGLSNTEAFF
CDR3 DNA: TGTGCCAGCAGCTTAGGTCTCAGTAACACTGAAGCTTTCTTT
clone size: .
D gene: .
J gene: TRBJ1-1
V gene: TRBV7-2

CDR3 protein: CASSGDLRSEAFF
CDR3 DNA: TGTGCCAGCAGTGGGGACTTAAGATCCGAAGCTTTCTTT
clone size: few
D gene: .
J gene: TRBJ1-1
V gene: TRBV6-1

CDR3 protein: CSVGRAYTYNEQFF
CDR3 DNA: TGCAGCGTTGGGAGGGCCTATACCTACAATGAGCAGTTCTTC
clone size: few
D gene: .
J gene: TRBJ2-1
V gene: TRBV29-1

CDR3 protein: CSANGAAVYNEQFF
CDR3 DNA: TGCAGTGCTAACGGGGCTGCGGTATACAATGAGCAGTTCTTC
clone size: .
D gene: .
J gene: TRBJ2-1
V gene: TRBV20-1

CDR3 protein: CASSVAGSTEAFF
CDR3 DNA: TGTGCCAGCAGCGTAGCTGGGAGCACTGAAGCTTTCTTT
clone size: .
D gene: .
J gene: TRBJ1-1
V gene: TRBV9

CDR3 protein: CASSPTTVDTEAFF
CDR3 DNA: TGTGCCAGCTCACCGACGACAGTGGACACTGAAGCTTTCTTT
clone size: .
D gene: .
J gene: TRBJ1-1
V gene: TRBV18

CDR3 protein: CASSPGRGVVMNTEAFF
CDR3 DNA: TGCGCCAGCAGCCCCGGGAGGGGGGTCGTCATGAACACTGAAGCTTTCTTT
clone size: .
D gene: .
J gene: TRBJ1-1
V gene: TRBV5-1

CDR3 protein: CASSVFGDGEQFF
CDR3 DNA: TGTGCCAGCAGTGTCTTTGGCGACGGTGAGCAGTTCTTC
clone size: many
D gene: .
J gene: TRBJ2-1
V gene: TRBV6-1

CDR3 protein: CASSNKPGQVQETQYF
CDR3 DNA: TGTGCCAGCAGCAATAAACCGGGACAGGTCCAAGAGACCCAGTACTTC
clone size: few
D gene: TRBD1
J gene: TRBJ2-5
V gene: TRBV6-1

CDR3 protein: CASSLAPGQTDNYGYTF
CDR3 DNA: TGCGCCAGCAGCTTGGCCCCGGGACAGACTGATAACTATGGCTACACCTTC
clone size: .
D gene: TRBD1
J gene: TRBJ1-2
V gene: TRBV5-1

CDR3 protein: CASSKQGNQPQHF
CDR3 DNA: TGTGCCAGCAGCAAACAGGGGAATCAGCCCCAGCATTTT
clone size: .
D gene: TRBD1
J gene: TRBJ1-5
V gene: TRBV6-1

CDR3 protein: CASSNRDRKNIQYF
CDR3 DNA: TGTGCCAGTTCGAACCGGGACAGGAAAAACATTCAGTACTTC
clone size: few
D gene: TRBD1
J gene: TRBJ2-4
V gene: TRBV7-2

CDR3 protein: CASSSTGRKQPQHF
CDR3 DNA: TGTGCCAGCAGCTCGACAGGGAGAAAACAGCCCCAGCATTTT
clone size: .
D gene: TRBD1
J gene: TRBJ1-5
V gene: TRBV12-3/TRBV12-4

CDR3 protein: CASGQETQYF
CDR3 DNA: TGCGCCAGCGGACAAGAGACCCAGTACTTC
clone size: many
D gene: .
J gene: TRBJ2-5
V gene: TRBV5-1

CDR3 protein: CAINRDYPTGEQFF
CDR3 DNA: TGTGCCATTAACCGGGACTATCCTACTGGTGAGCAGTTCTTC
clone size: .
D gene: TRBD2
J gene: TRBJ2-1
V gene: TRBV10-3